The clone carrying this TCR beta chain showed up just a few times. The antigen is undetermined. This specimen comes from a study of fetal regulatory T cell absence and autoimmunity. Study-level points and caveats: Oligoclonal TCR enrichment in pancreas over cord blood reached over 100-fold for some clones. Broadly similar TRB gene family usage was seen in pancreas and cord blood.

There are 14 residues in the CDR3. From germline, CDR1 is SEHNR and CDR2 FQNEAQ (reference sequence). V gave up 5 bases and J gave up 2 bases, with 9 bases separating them. Sequencing was at survey level. Data came from immunoSEQ multiplex PCR; TCRdb stores just in-frame clones and leaves some out. The sample lists approximately 94,000 clones, about three quarters occurring once. The sequence derives from a male donor with IPEX syndrome. The chain joins TRBV7-9 to TRBJ2-2, with D perhaps matching TRBD1 or TRBD2 (5 bases each). Sequenced material: pancreas tissue. CDR3 amino acids: CASSGTANTGELFF. The DNA of the CDR3 is TGTGCCAGCAGCGGGACGGCTAACACCGGGGAGCTGTTTTTT.